The clone carrying this T cell receptor (beta chain) was observed at least ten times. No antigen is known for it. A much larger clone sits a single nucleotide away, making a read error possible. These data belong to a study of T cell repertoires in cytomegalovirus infection. Study summary: The study used recently identified HLA-C-restricted and well-studied HLA-B-restricted CMV epitopes. Public TCR beta signatures provided an indication of both CMV infection and a matching HLA type. Study-level results: The study identified carriers of CMV plus the relevant HLA from cumulative public TCR beta family frequency.

MiXCR was run by TCRdb on the reads, yielding one entry per CDR3 protein. This sample carries approximately 910,000 distinct CDR3 sequences, 31% of them seen once, and the ten largest clones take 10% to 15%. This receptor was taken from a human donor in good health (CMV status not recorded). Some clones in this sample may be carry-over from other donors' samples. The sample was cultured CD8+ T cells from PBMCs, taken from culture after CMV antigen stimulation.

The CDR3 DNA follows: TGTGCCAGCAGTTACTCGGCCGGGGAGCTGTTTTTT. It yields the protein CASSYSAGELFF. The rearrangement joins TRBV6-5 to TRBJ2-2; D is unresolved. The germline V gene encodes CDR1 MNHEY and CDR2 SVGAGI. The CDR3 is 12 residues long. V shed 0 bases and J shed 6 bases, with 2 bases lying between them.